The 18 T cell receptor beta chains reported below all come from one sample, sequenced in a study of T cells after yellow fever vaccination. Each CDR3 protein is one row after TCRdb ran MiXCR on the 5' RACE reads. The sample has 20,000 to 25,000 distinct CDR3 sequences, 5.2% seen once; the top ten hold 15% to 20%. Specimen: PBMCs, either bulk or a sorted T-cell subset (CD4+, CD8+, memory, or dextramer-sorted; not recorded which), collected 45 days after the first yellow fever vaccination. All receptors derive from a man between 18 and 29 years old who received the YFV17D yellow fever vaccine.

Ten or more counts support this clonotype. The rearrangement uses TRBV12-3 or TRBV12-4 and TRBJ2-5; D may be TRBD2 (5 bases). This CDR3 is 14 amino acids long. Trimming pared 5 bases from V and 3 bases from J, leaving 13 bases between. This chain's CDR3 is CASSPPGNEETQYF. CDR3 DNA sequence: TGTGCCAGCAGTCCACCGGGAAACGAAGAGACCCAGTACTTC.

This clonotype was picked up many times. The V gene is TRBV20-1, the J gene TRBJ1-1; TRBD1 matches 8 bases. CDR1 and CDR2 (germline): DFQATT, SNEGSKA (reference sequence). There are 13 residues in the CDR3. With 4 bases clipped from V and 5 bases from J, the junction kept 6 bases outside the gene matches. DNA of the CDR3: TGCAGTGCTACCCAGGGGGCAGAAACTGAAGCTTTCTTT. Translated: CSATQGAETEAFF.

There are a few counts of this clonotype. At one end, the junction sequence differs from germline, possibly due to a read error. This CDR3 reads CPSSPSRGEAATYEQYF. The CDR3 DNA sequence: TGTCCCAGCAGCCCCAGTCGGGGAGAAGCGGCCACCTACGAGCAGTACTTC. The rearrangement uses TRBV4-2 and TRBJ2-7, with D tentatively TRBD2 (5 bases). The CDR3 consists of 17 residues. Germline-derived CDR1 and CDR2 are LGHNA and YNFKEQ.

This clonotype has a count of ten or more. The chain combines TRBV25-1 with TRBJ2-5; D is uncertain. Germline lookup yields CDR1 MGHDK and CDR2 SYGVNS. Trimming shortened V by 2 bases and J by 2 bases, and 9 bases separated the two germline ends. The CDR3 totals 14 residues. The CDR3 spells CASSEKTMQETQYF. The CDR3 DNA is TGTGCCAGCAGTGAAAAAACAATGCAAGAGACCCAGTACTTC. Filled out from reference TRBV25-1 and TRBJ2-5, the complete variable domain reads EADIYQTPRYLVIGTGKKITLECSQTMGHDKMYWYQQDPGMELHLIHYSYGVNSTEKGDLSSESTVSRIRTEHFPLTLESARPSHTSQYLCASSEKTMQETQYFGPGTRLLVL.

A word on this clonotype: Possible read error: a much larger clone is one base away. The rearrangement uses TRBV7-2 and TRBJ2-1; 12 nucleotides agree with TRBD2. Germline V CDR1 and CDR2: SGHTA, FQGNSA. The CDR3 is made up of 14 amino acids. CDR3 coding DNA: TGTGCCAGCGGCTTAGAACTAGCGGGGGGAGAGCAGTTCTTC. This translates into CASGLELAGGEQFF.

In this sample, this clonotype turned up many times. The chain's CDR3 is CASCMGSNQPQHF. CDR3 coding DNA: TGTGCCAGCTGTATGGGCAGCAATCAGCCCCAGCATTTT. The J gene is TRBJ1-5, the V gene TRBV27; no clear D gene. The CDR3 covers 13 residues. Germline V gives CDR1 MNHEY, CDR2 SMNVEV (reference sequence). V lost 8 bases and J lost 1, with 9 bases in between.

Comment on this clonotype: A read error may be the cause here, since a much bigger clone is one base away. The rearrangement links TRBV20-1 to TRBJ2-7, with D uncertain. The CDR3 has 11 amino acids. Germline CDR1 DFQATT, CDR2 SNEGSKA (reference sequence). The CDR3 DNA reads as TGCAGTGTCAACAGAGATTACGAGCGGTACTTC. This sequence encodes CSVNRDYERYF.

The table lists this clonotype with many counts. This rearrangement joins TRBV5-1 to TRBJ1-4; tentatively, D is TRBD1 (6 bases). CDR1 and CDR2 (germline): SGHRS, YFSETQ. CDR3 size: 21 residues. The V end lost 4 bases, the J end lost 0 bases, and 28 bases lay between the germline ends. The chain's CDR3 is CASSPGRRGALANATNEKLFF. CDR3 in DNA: TGCGCCAGCAGCCCCGGGCGGAGGGGGGCCCTAGCCAACGCAACTAATGAAAAACTGTTTTTT.

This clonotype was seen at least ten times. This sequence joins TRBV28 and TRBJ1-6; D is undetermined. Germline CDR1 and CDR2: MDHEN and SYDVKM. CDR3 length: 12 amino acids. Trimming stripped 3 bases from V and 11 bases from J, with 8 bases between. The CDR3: CASSLTLAPLHF. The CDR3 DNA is TGTGCCAGCAGTTTGACCTTAGCACCCCTCCACTTT.

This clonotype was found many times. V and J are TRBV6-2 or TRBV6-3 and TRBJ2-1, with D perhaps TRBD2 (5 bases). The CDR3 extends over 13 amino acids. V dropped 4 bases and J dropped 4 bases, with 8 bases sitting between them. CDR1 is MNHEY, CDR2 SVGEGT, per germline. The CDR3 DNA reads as TGTGCCAGCAGTTGGGGAGTTTACAATGAGCAGTTCTTC. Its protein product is CASSWGVYNEQFF.

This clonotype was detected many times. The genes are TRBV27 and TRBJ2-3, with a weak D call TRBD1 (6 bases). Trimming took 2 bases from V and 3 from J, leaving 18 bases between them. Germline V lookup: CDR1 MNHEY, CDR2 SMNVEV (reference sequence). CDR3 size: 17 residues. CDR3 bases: TGTGCCAGCAGTTTAACCGCAGGGGACGTGAGGACAGATACGCAGTATTTT. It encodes CASSLTAGDVRTDTQYF.

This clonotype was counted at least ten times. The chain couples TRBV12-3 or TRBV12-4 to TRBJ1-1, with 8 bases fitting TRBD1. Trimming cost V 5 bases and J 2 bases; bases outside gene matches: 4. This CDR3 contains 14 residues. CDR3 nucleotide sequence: TGTGCCAGCAGTCAGGGGGCGCGAAACACTGAAGCTTTCTTT. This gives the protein CASSQGARNTEAFF.

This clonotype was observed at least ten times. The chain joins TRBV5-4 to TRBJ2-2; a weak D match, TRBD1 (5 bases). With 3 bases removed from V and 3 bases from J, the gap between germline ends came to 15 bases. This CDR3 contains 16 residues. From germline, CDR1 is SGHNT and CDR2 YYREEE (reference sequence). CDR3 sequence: CASSSPARQHTGELFF. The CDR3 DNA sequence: TGTGCCAGCAGCTCTCCTGCTCGACAGCACACCGGGGAGCTGTTTTTT.

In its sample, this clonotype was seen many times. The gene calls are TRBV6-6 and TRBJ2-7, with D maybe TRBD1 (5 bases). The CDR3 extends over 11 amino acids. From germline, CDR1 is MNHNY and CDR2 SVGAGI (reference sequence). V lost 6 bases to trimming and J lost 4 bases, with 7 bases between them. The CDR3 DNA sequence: TGTGCCAGCAGAAACAGGTACGAGCAGTACGTC. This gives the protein CASRNRYEQYV.

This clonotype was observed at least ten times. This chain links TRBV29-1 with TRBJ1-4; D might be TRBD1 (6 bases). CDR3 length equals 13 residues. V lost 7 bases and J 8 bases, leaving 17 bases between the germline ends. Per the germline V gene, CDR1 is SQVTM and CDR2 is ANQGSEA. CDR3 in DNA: TGCAGCGCTAAGGACAGTGGGGGAGAAAAACTGTTTTTT. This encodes CSAKDSGGEKLFF.

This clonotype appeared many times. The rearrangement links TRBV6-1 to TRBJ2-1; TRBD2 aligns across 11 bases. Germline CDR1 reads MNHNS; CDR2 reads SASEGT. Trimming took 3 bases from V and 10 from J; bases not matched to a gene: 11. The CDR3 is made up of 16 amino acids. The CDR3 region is CASSDLTSGGGGEQFF. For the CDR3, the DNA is TGTGCCAGCAGTGACCTAACTAGCGGGGGAGGTGGAGAGCAGTTCTTC.

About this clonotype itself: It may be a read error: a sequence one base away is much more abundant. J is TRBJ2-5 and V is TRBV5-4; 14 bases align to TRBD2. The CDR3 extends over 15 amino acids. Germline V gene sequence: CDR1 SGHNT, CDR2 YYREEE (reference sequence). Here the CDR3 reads CASRATSGGVETQHF. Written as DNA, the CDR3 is TGTGCCAGCAGGGCGACTAGCGGGGGGGTTGAGACCCAGCACTTC.

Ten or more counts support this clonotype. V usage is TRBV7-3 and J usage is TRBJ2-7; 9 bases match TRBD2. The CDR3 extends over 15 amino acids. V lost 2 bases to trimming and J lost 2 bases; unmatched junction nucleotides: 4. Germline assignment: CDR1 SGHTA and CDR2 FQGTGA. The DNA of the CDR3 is TGTGCCAGCAGCTTAGGGGGCGGGGGGGCCTACGAGCAGTACTTC. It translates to CASSLGGGGAYEQYF.